This record covers a single T cell receptor (beta chain). The entry originates in a study of blood T cell repertoires in COVID-19. Study-wide context: Some COVID-19 samples were acute and others convalescent; all came from the United States, Italy and Spain. T cells, B-cell-depleted T cells, or PBMCs provided the cDNA or gDNA that served as material.

The germline V and J ends were trimmed by 1 base and 4 bases, with 11 bases remaining between them. This CDR3 is 15 amino acids long. Germline lookup yields CDR1 MGHRA and CDR2 YSYEKL. The assay was immunoSEQ multiplex PCR, and TCRdb's table has in-frame clones only and misses some. The sample holds approximately 670,000 clones, 80% to 90% seen once. The sequenced sample consisted of peripheral blood. The source of this sequence is a woman in her late teens or twenties with acute or convalescent COVID-19. This chain links TRBV4-1 with TRBJ2-1; perhaps TRBD1 as D (5 bases). The CDR3 protein is CASSQVGRVYNEQFF. The CDR3 bases are TGCGCCAGCAGCCAAGTTGGCAGGGTTTACAATGAGCAGTTCTTC.